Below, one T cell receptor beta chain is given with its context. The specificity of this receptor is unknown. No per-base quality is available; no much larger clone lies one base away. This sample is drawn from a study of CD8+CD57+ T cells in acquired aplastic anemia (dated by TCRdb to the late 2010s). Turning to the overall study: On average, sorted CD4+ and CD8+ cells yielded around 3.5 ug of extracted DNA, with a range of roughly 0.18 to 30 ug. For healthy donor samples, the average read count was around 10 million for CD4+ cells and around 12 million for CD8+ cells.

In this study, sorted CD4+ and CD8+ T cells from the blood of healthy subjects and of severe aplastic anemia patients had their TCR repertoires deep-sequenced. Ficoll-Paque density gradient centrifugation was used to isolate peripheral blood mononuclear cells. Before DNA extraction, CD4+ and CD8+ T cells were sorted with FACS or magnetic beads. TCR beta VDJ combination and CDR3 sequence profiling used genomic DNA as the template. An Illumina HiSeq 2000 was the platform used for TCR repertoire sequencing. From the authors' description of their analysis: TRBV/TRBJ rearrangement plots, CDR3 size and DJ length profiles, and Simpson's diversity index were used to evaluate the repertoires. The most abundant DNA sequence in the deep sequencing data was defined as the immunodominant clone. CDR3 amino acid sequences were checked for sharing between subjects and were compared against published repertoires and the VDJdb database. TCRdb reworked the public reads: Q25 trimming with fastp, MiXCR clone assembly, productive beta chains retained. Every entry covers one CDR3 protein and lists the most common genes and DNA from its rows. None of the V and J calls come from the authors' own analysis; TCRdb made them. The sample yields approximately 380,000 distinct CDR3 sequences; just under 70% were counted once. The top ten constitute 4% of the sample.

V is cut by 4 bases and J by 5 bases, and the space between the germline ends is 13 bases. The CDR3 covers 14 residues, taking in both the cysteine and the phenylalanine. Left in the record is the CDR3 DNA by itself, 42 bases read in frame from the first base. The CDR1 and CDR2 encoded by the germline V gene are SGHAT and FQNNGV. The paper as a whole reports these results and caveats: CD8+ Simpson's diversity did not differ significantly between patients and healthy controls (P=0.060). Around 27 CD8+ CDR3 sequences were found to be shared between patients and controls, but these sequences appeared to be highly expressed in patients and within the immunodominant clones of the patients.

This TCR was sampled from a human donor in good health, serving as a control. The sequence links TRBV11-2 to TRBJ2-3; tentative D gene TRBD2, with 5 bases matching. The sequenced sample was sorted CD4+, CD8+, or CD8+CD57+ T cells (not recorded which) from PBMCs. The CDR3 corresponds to CASSSTQGGDTQYF. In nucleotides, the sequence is TGTGCCAGCAGCTCAACTCAAGGAGGAGATACGCAGTATTTT.